This TCR beta chain was captured by sequencing in a study of blood T cell repertoires in COVID-19. Study information: Whether acute or convalescent, the COVID-19 samples came from the United States, Italy and Spain.

In this sample, this clone turned up once. The V and J ends lost 2 bases and 2 bases respectively, with 10 bases between them. Germline V gene sequence: CDR1 MNHEY, CDR2 SVGEGT. The CDR3 covers 14 residues. Per the original methods: Amplification of reference gene primers provided the estimated nucleated cell counts. Data came from immunoSEQ multiplex PCR; TCRdb stores just in-frame clones and leaves some out. V, J and clone size reflect that table, while D and trimming were determined from the DNA. The table has 40,000 to 50,000 clones, 87% seen once; the top ten hold about 4%. The sequenced material came from peripheral blood. This TCR was sampled from a man in his 60s with acute or convalescent COVID-19. The chain recombines TRBV6-2 or TRBV6-3 with TRBJ2-7, with D possibly TRBD1 on 5 matching bases. CDR3: CASSYRVGAYEQYF. CDR3 nucleotides: TGTGCCAGCAGTTACAGGGTAGGGGCCTACGAGCAGTACTTC.